A single sample is the source of the 25 T cell receptor beta chains below, sequenced in a study of cytomegalovirus exposure and HLA in healthy donors. PCR was performed using 60 Vbeta and 13 Jbeta primers. The data were produced by immunoSEQ multiplex PCR, yet TCRdb's version contains in-frame clones alone and is incomplete. In the table there are 170,000 or so clones, around 88% of which are singletons. Specimen: PBMCs. These receptors originate from a woman aged 18-29 years in good health and CMV-seronegative.

The CDR3, as DNA: TGTGCCAGCAGCGCCCAGGTGAATGAAGCTTTCTTT. Amino acid sequence: CASSAQVNEAFF. The V gene is TRBV9, the J gene TRBJ1-1, with D unclear. V dropped 3 bases and J dropped 7 bases, with 10 bases sitting between them. The germline gives CDR1 SGDLS, CDR2 YYNGEE. The CDR3 is 12 residues long.

The genes are TRBV6-6 and TRBJ2-7, with TRBD2 matching 8 bases. Per germline, CDR1 MNHNY and CDR2 SVGAGI (reference sequence). V lost 6 bases, J lost 4 bases, and 2 bases stayed unmatched. The CDR3 contains 12 residues. CDR3 residues: CASSGRGYEQYF. DNA of the CDR3: TGTGCCAGCAGCGGGAGGGGGTACGAGCAGTACTTC.

V is TRBV6-5 and J is TRBJ2-1; D not resolved. The ends were cut back, 7 bases at V and 8 bases at J, with 15 bases in the middle. Germline values: CDR1 MNHEY, CDR2 SVGAGI. The CDR3 runs 13 residues. The DNA for the CDR3 is TGTGCCAGCATCAGGCTGGGTGTCGATGAGCAGTTCTTC. Translating gives CASIRLGVDEQFF.

The CDR3: CASSLAGTAPLNTEAFF. As DNA, the CDR3 is TGTGCCAGCAGTTTAGCTGGGACAGCGCCCTTGAACACTGAAGCTTTCTTT. The chain joins TRBV27 to TRBJ1-1; 7 bases match TRBD1. Germline lookup yields CDR1 MNHEY and CDR2 SMNVEV (reference sequence). Trimming removed 2 bases from V and 0 bases from J; junction bases left unmatched: 9. The length of the CDR3 is 17 residues.

This chain uses TRBV4-1 with TRBJ1-1; D possibly corresponds to TRBD1 (5 bases). CDR3 size: 15 residues. CDR1 is MGHRA, CDR2 YSYEKL, per germline. Trimming shortened V by 1 base and J by 2 bases, and 11 bases separated the two germline ends. For the CDR3, the DNA is TGCGCCAGCAGCCAAGGGACATTACCCAACACTGAAGCTTTCTTT. As protein: CASSQGTLPNTEAFF.

The chain combines TRBV12-5 with TRBJ2-3; 8 bases are shared with TRBD1. Germline V gene data show CDR1 as LGHNT and CDR2 as FRNRAP. After removal of 5 bases from V and 10 bases from J, the junction contained 8 bases not matched to a gene. CDR3 length: 13 amino acids. The DNA of the CDR3 is TGTGCTAGTGGTGTCTCAGGGGGCCAGGCGCAGTATTTT. It specifies CASGVSGGQAQYF.

The V and J genes are TRBV7-2 and TRBJ2-5; TRBD1 is a possible D gene (5 bases). Trimming pared 1 base from V and 5 bases from J, leaving 14 bases between. The CDR3 is 15 amino acids. Germline CDR1 reads SGHTA; CDR2 reads FQGNSA. In nucleotides, the CDR3 is TGTGCCAGCAGCTTAGACTACTTTCCAGGGGAGACCCAGTACTTC. Translated: CASSLDYFPGETQYF.

J is TRBJ2-2 and V is TRBV11-2, with 11 bases identical to TRBD2. The V gene end was trimmed by 3 bases and the J gene end by 1 base; junction bases not matched to a gene: 1. Germline values: CDR1 SGHAT, CDR2 FQNNGV. The CDR3 consists of 16 residues. The CDR3 coding sequence is TGTGCCAGCAGCTTTAGCGGGGGGGGGAACACCGGGGAGCTGTTTTTT. Translation: CASSFSGGGNTGELFF. Looking up the rest from reference TRBV11-2 and TRBJ2-2 gives the full variable domain: EAGVAQSPRYKIIEKRQSVAFWCNPISGHATLYWYQQILGQGPKLLIQFQNNGVVDDSQLPKDRFSAERLKGVDSTLKIQPAKLEDSAVYLCASSFSGGGNTGELFFGEGSRLTVL.

This clone was detected only a few times. The V and J genes are TRBV5-4 and TRBJ2-1; D may be TRBD2 (5 bases). V lost 4 bases and J lost 9, with 17 bases in between. The CDR3 totals 14 residues. Germline CDR1 SGHNT, CDR2 YYREEE (reference sequence). The CDR3 DNA reads as TGTGCCAGCAGCCCACATAGTCGCCGGGGTGAGCAGTTCTTC. Translating it yields CASSPHSRRGEQFF.

The chain is built from TRBV5-1 and TRBJ2-1, with D perhaps matching TRBD1 (5 bases). This CDR3 is 14 amino acids long. Germline V gene sequence: CDR1 SGHRS, CDR2 YFSETQ. Trimming took 4 bases from V and 0 from J, leaving 8 bases between them. The CDR3 sequence is CASSGDSSYNEQFF. The CDR3 DNA follows: TGCGCCAGCAGCGGCGACAGCTCCTACAATGAGCAGTTCTTC.

The chain is built from TRBV13 and TRBJ2-1; 11 bases agree with TRBD2. Germline CDR1 and CDR2: PRHDT and FYEKMQ (reference sequence). This CDR3 is 16 amino acids long. V dropped 5 bases and J dropped 5; count of bases not matched to a gene: 8. CDR3: CASSATGTSGNNEQFF. The CDR3 DNA reads as TGTGCCAGCAGCGCCACCGGGACTAGCGGAAACAATGAGCAGTTCTTC.

This chain connects TRBV2 to TRBJ1-6; D is uncertain. Germline lookup yields CDR1 SNHLY and CDR2 FYNNEI. V was pared by 7 bases and J by 10 bases, with 11 bases between. The CDR3 consists of 12 residues. CDR3 sequence (DNA): TGTGCCAGCAACAACCCGGGGTCACCCCTCCACTTT. Protein: CASNNPGSPLHF. Drawing the rest from reference TRBV2 and TRBJ1-6, the complete variable domain is EPEVTQTPSHQVTQMGQEVILRCVPISNHLYFYWYRQILGQKVEFLVSFYNNEISEKSEIFDDQFSVERPDGSNFTLKIRSTKLEDSAMYFCASNNPGSPLHFGNGTRLTVT.

The chain uses TRBV15 and TRBJ1-5, with 8 positions matching TRBD1. CDR1 is LNHNV, CDR2 YYDKDF, per germline (reference sequence). V lost 3 bases and J lost 5; bases outside the gene matches: 9. This CDR3 spans 16 amino acids. The CDR3 DNA follows: TGTGCCACCAGCAGCGACAGGGGAAAGGGGGATCAGCCCCAGCATTTT. It is translated as CATSSDRGKGDQPQHF.

The count of this clone is one. The chain combines TRBV6-4 with TRBJ2-3; weak D call: TRBD2 (6 bases). The germline gives CDR1 MRHNA, CDR2 SNTAGT. V was shortened by 4 bases and J by 2 bases, with 10 bases between the two germline ends. The length of the CDR3 is 14 residues. The CDR3 protein is CASSGGDPTDTQYF. The CDR3 DNA reads TGTGCCAGCAGTGGGGGGGACCCCACAGATACGCAGTATTTT.

This rearrangement joins TRBV7-9 to TRBJ1-4; the match to TRBD1 covers 8 bases. The CDR3 is made up of 17 amino acids. Germline V gives CDR1 SEHNR, CDR2 FQNEAQ (reference sequence). Unmatched junction bases numbered 8, after V lost 5 bases and J lost 0 bases. CDR3 loop: CASSGRDRPATNEKLFF. The DNA for the CDR3 is TGTGCCAGCAGCGGCCGGGACAGGCCTGCAACTAATGAAAAACTGTTTTTT.

The CDR3 protein is CASSPLSTDTQYF. The CDR3, as DNA: TGTGCCAGCAGCCCCCTTAGCACAGATACGCAGTATTTT. The chain links TRBV5-5 to TRBJ2-3, with D hard to call. Germline V gene lookup returns CDR1 SGHKS and CDR2 YYEKEE (reference sequence). CDR3 length: 13 residues. Between the trimmed V and J ends, which lost 4 bases and 0 bases, there was a span of 6 bases.

V and J are TRBV20-1 and TRBJ2-1; no clear D gene. CDR1 is DFQATT and CDR2 is SNEGSKA in the germline V gene (reference sequence). The CDR3 length is 10 residues. Trimming pared 6 bases from V and 4 bases from J, leaving 4 bases between. The CDR3 bases are TGCAGTGCCCAATACAATGAGCAGTTCTTC. Amino acid sequence: CSAQYNEQFF.

The genes are TRBV5-1 and TRBJ1-1; 7 bases line up with TRBD1. The CDR3 covers 17 residues. After removal of 0 bases from V and 0 bases from J, the junction contained 8 bases not matched to a gene. Looked up from germline, CDR1 is SGHRS and CDR2 is YFSETQ. Written as DNA, the CDR3 is TGCGCCAGCAGCTTGGGACAGGGTGGGATCATGAACACTGAAGCTTTCTTT. Its translation is CASSLGQGGIMNTEAFF.

V is TRBV6-6 and J is TRBJ2-1; 14 bases are a match to TRBD2. Germline lookup yields CDR1 MNHNY and CDR2 SVGAGI (reference sequence). This CDR3 region has 15 residues. With V trimmed by 5 bases and J by 9 bases, 6 bases remained unmatched. This chain's CDR3 is CASSGTSGSSSEQFF. The CDR3 DNA follows: TGTGCCAGCAGTGGGACTAGCGGGAGTAGTAGTGAGCAGTTCTTC.

The chain carries TRBV10-3 and TRBJ2-5; 9 bases align to TRBD1. TRBJ2-7 explains the end of the DNA better; the J call may be wrong. The CDR3 sequence is 14 residues long. The germline V gene encodes CDR1 ENHRY and CDR2 SYGVKD. CDR3 amino acids: CAIGGQGDSYEQYF. The CDR3 DNA sequence: TGTGCCATCGGGGGACAGGGAGACTCCTACGAGCAGTACTTC.

This clone was recorded a few times. CDR3 in DNA: TGTGCCATCAAAACAGGGGGCCAAGGAAACACCATATATTTT. It codes for CAIKTGGQGNTIYF. The chain uses TRBV10-3 and TRBJ1-3, with 9 bases identical to TRBD1. Germline values: CDR1 ENHRY, CDR2 SYGVKD. V was clipped by 7 bases and J by 4 bases; unmatched bases: 5. The CDR3 consists of 14 residues.

Points on this clone: The junction does not match germline at one end; this may be a read error. V gene TRBV7-7 combines with J gene TRBJ2-1, with 8 bases matching TRBD2. CDR1 and CDR2 (germline): SSHAT, FNYEAQ (reference sequence). The CDR3 loop spans 13 amino acids. CDR3 loop: CASSPSGSEPQFF. The DNA for the CDR3 is TGTGCTAGCAGCCCTAGCGGGTCCGAGCCGCAGTTCTTC.

The V and J genes are TRBV4-1 and TRBJ1-1; D gene uncertain. The CDR3 has 14 residues. CDR1 is MGHRA, CDR2 YSYEKL, per germline. V was clipped by 8 bases and J by 1 base, with 14 bases between them. The CDR3 region has the DNA TGCGCCAGCTCCTACCCGGGGAAGAACACTGAAGCTTTCTTT. Translating gives CASSYPGKNTEAFF.

J is TRBJ2-5 and V is TRBV4-1; D not resolved. The CDR3 has 12 amino acids. V dropped 0 bases and J dropped 7 bases, with 6 bases sitting between them. Per the germline V gene, CDR1 is MGHRA and CDR2 is YSYEKL. CDR3 region: CASSQDTRTQYF. The CDR3 DNA reads as TGCGCCAGCAGCCAAGATACGCGGACCCAGTACTTC.

By share, this clone counts as medium-sized. The chain combines TRBV6-1 with TRBJ2-6; no definite D call. Germline V gene lookup returns CDR1 MNHNS and CDR2 SASEGT. Trimming removed 8 bases at V and 2 bases at J, with 4 bases between. The CDR3 length is 12 residues. CDR3 DNA sequence: TGTGCCAGCTTAACTGGGGCCAACGTCCTGACTTTC. Amino acids: CASLTGANVLTF.